The 29 T cell receptor beta chains in this list originate from one sample, sequenced in a study of cytomegalovirus exposure and HLA in healthy donors. The study ran its PCR with 60 Vbeta and 13 Jbeta primers. TCRdb's table, derived via immunoSEQ multiplex PCR, lists solely in-frame clones and lacks some. Of approximately 97,000 clones in the sample, 70% to 80% were seen once. The sequencing sample was made of PBMCs. Receptors were obtained from a male donor in good health and CMV-seropositive.

The V gene is TRBV13, the J gene TRBJ2-2; weak D call: TRBD1 (5 bases). CDR3 length: 16 residues. Trimming left V 0 bases short and J 0 bases short, with 8 bases between. Germline V gene sequence: CDR1 PRHDT, CDR2 FYEKMQ (reference sequence). This CDR3 reads CASSLGRTPNTGELFF. Written as DNA, the CDR3 is TGTGCCAGCAGCTTAGGGAGGACACCGAACACCGGGGAGCTGTTTTTT.

This clone turned up a few times. The chain combines TRBV18 with TRBJ2-7; weak D call: TRBD1 (6 bases). The V gene lost 1 base and the J gene lost 6 bases, with 13 bases spanning the gap. The CDR3 runs 14 residues. Germline V lookup: CDR1 KGHSH, CDR2 LQKENI. CDR3: CASSPLQGGSEQYF. The CDR3 coding sequence is TGTGCCAGCTCACCACTACAGGGCGGGTCCGAGCAGTACTTC. Full variable domain (missing parts from reference TRBV18 and TRBJ2-7): NAGVMQNPRHLVRRRGQEARLRCSPMKGHSHVYWYRQLPEEGLKFMVYLQKENIIDESGMPKERFSAEFPKEGPSILRIQQVVRGDSAAYFCASSPLQGGSEQYFGPGTRLTVT.

The V call is TRBV11-1, the J call TRBJ2-5; 8 nucleotides match TRBD1. Germline V gives CDR1 SGHAT, CDR2 FQDESV (reference sequence). This CDR3 is built from 16 residues. The V gene end was trimmed by 5 bases and the J gene end by 5 bases; junction bases not matched to a gene: 13. The CDR3, as DNA: TGTGCCAGCAGCGACATAGAGGACAGGGCTGGGGAGACCCAGTACTTC. It specifies CASSDIEDRAGETQYF. The entire variable domain, with the rest obtained from reference TRBV11-1 and TRBJ2-5, is as follows: EAEVAQSPRYKITEKSQAVAFWCDPISGHATLYWYRQILGQGPELLVQFQDESVVDDSQLPKDRFSAERLKGVDSTLKIQPAELGDSAMYLCASSDIEDRAGETQYFGPGTRLLVL.

This clone was detected only a few times. The CDR3 nucleotides are TGCGCCAGCAGCTTGTCGGGGAATGTTGAAGCTTTCTTT. As protein: CASSLSGNVEAFF. The V call is TRBV5-1, the J call TRBJ1-1; D not certain. CDR3 size: 13 residues. V lost 1 base, J lost 7 bases, and 11 bases lay in between. Germline CDR1 is SGHRS and CDR2 is YFSETQ.

The rearrangement links TRBV4-1 to TRBJ2-7, with D possibly TRBD1 on 5 matching bases. Germline V gives CDR1 MGHRA, CDR2 YSYEKL. CDR3 length: 15 residues. V lost 0 bases to trimming and J lost 3 bases, with 12 bases between them. This chain's CDR3 is CASSQDRDRFYEQYF. The CDR3 DNA follows: TGCGCCAGCAGCCAAGACAGAGACAGATTCTACGAGCAGTACTTC.

This clone was recorded many times. The genes are TRBV7-9 and TRBJ1-2; 9 positions match TRBD1. J gave up 6 bases and V 0 bases, and 11 bases lay outside the gene matches. This CDR3 contains 17 residues. Germline V CDR1 and CDR2: SEHNR, FQNEAQ (reference sequence). The CDR3 DNA reads TGTGCCAGCAGCTTAGCTCCTACCTTAACAGGGGGCGATGGCTACACCTTC. Protein sequence: CASSLAPTLTGGDGYTF.

J is TRBJ2-7 and V is TRBV5-5; the D gene is possibly TRBD2 (9 bases). The CDR3 is 18 residues long. Germline V CDR1 and CDR2: SGHKS, YYEKEE (reference sequence). V was shortened by 1 base and J by 3 bases, with 23 bases between the two germline ends. As DNA, the CDR3 is TGTGCCAGCAGCTTGACGGACAGGGTGAGACTAGCGGACTACGAGCAGTACTTC. Translating gives CASSLTDRVRLADYEQYF.

The chain combines TRBV4-2 with TRBJ2-7; 9 bases align to TRBD1. The CDR3 covers 17 residues. Germline V gene data show CDR1 as LGHNA and CDR2 as YNFKEQ. J lost 1 base, V lost 0 bases, and 7 bases had no gene match. The CDR3 loop reads CASSQEGQGPRSYEQYF. CDR3 sequence (DNA): TGTGCCAGCAGCCAAGAGGGACAGGGCCCCCGGTCCTACGAGCAGTACTTC.

The chain employs TRBV7-8 and TRBJ1-5, with TRBD1 matching over 9 bases. This CDR3 region has 14 residues. V dropped 5 bases and J dropped 5; count of bases not matched to a gene: 4. Germline values: CDR1 SGHVS, CDR2 FQNEAQ. The CDR3 sequence: CASSEGQGYQPQHF. The DNA of the CDR3 is TGTGCCAGCAGCGAGGGACAGGGATATCAGCCCCAGCATTTT.

This chain connects TRBV5-6 to TRBJ1-1; no definite D call. From germline, CDR1 is SGHDT and CDR2 YYEEEE. Trimming stripped 0 bases from V and 4 bases from J, with 13 bases between. The CDR3 consists of 15 residues. The CDR3, as DNA: TGTGCCAGCAGCTTGGGGGCCAGAGAGGGCACTGAAGCTTTCTTT. Translating gives CASSLGAREGTEAFF.

V gene TRBV2 combines with J gene TRBJ2-1, with D tentatively TRBD2 (6 bases). CDR1 is SNHLY and CDR2 is FYNNEI in the germline V gene. V lost 8 bases to trimming and J lost 1 base, with 18 bases between them. The CDR3 length is 16 residues. The CDR3: CASLGISGGSYNEQFF. The CDR3, as DNA: TGTGCCAGCTTAGGGATTAGCGGAGGATCCTACAATGAGCAGTTCTTC.

The chain has TRBV6-1 and TRBJ2-1; 7 bases line up with TRBD2. This CDR3 comprises 15 residues. Germline V gene lookup returns CDR1 MNHNS and CDR2 SASEGT. The trim removed 6 bases at V and 4 bases at J, leaving 9 bases unmatched. The CDR3: CASRTRGVQYNEQFF. The DNA of the CDR3 is TGTGCCAGCAGAACCCGGGGGGTACAATACAATGAGCAGTTCTTC.

The sample holds one count of this clone. V usage is TRBV9 and J usage is TRBJ1-1; tentatively, D is TRBD1 (6 bases). V lost 3 bases to trimming and J lost 4 bases, with 19 bases between them. The germline V gene encodes CDR1 SGDLS and CDR2 YYNGEE. The CDR3 runs 16 residues. CDR3 sequence: CASSDNRDWGGTEAFF. As DNA, the CDR3 is TGTGCCAGCAGCGACAACAGGGATTGGGGGGGCACTGAAGCTTTCTTT.

The table lists this clone with a count of one. The chain couples TRBV30 to TRBJ2-3; 12 bases line up with TRBD2. After removal of 2 bases from V and 5 bases from J, the junction contained 8 bases not matched to a gene. CDR1 is GTSNPN and CDR2 is SVGIG in the germline V gene (reference sequence). The CDR3 consists of 16 residues. The CDR3: CAWSSRLAGVKDTQYF. The CDR3 DNA follows: TGTGCCTGGAGTTCTCGACTAGCGGGAGTCAAAGATACGCAGTATTTT.

The CDR3 loop is CASSGGGAVTDTQYF. For the CDR3, the DNA is TGTGCCAGCAGTGGGGGGGGCGCCGTCACAGATACGCAGTATTTT. The V gene is TRBV28, the J gene TRBJ2-3, with D perhaps TRBD2 (7 bases). The CDR3 is made up of 15 amino acids. The V end was cut by 5 bases, the J end by 2 bases, with 14 bases between. The germline CDR1 and CDR2 sequences are MDHEN and SYDVKM.

The chain is built from TRBV6-5 and TRBJ2-4, with D unclear. Germline V gives CDR1 MNHEY, CDR2 SVGAGI. There are 11 residues in the CDR3. V gave up 7 bases and J gave up 6 bases, with 7 bases separating them. CDR3 region: CASTLGNIQYF. CDR3 sequence (DNA): TGTGCCAGCACCCTAGGAAACATTCAGTACTTC.

This sequence joins TRBV9 and TRBJ2-5, with 12 bases aligning to TRBD1. Germline CDR1 and CDR2: SGDLS and YYNGEE. The CDR3 extends over 18 amino acids. J was trimmed by 4 bases and V by 0 bases; bases with no gene match: 10. The CDR3 loop is CASSVGAGGGQGAETQYF. DNA of the CDR3: TGTGCCAGCAGCGTAGGAGCCGGAGGGGGACAGGGGGCAGAGACCCAGTACTTC.

Only one count was recorded for this clone. The chain combines TRBV11-2 with TRBJ2-3; 7 bases map to TRBD1. The CDR3 has 17 residues. Germline CDR1 is SGHAT and CDR2 is FQNNGV. After removal of 4 bases from V and 1 base from J, the junction contained 11 bases not matched to a gene. CDR3 protein: CASSSGGARGRTDTQYF. The CDR3 DNA reads TGTGCCAGCAGCTCAGGGGGAGCTCGCGGTCGCACAGATACGCAGTATTTT. The full variable domain, its missing parts supplied by reference TRBV11-2 and TRBJ2-3, is EAGVAQSPRYKIIEKRQSVAFWCNPISGHATLYWYQQILGQGPKLLIQFQNNGVVDDSQLPKDRFSAERLKGVDSTLKIQPAKLEDSAVYLCASSSGGARGRTDTQYFGPGTRLTVL.

V and J are TRBV4-1 and TRBJ1-2; D possibly corresponds to TRBD1 (5 bases). With 4 bases removed from V and 4 bases from J, the gap between germline ends came to 16 bases. The CDR3 runs 15 residues. Germline assignment: CDR1 MGHRA and CDR2 YSYEKL. CDR3 residues: CASSPSGGASYGYTF. CDR3 sequence (DNA): TGCGCCAGCAGCCCCTCGGGAGGGGCGAGCTATGGCTACACCTTC.

The V call is TRBV6-1, the J call TRBJ2-7; D uncertain. CDR1 is MNHNS and CDR2 is SASEGT in the germline V gene. V gave up 10 bases and J gave up 3 bases, with 13 bases separating them. This CDR3 is built from 12 residues. The CDR3 region has the DNA TGTGCCACCCGTCCCTCGGGCTACGAGCAGTACTTC. Translation gives CATRPSGYEQYF.

To note about this clone: Mismatch with germline at one junction end may stem from a read error. The chain recombines TRBV7-3 with TRBJ2-1; D gene uncertain. This CDR3 contains 12 residues. Per the germline V gene, CDR1 is SGHTA and CDR2 is FQGTGA. The CDR3 here is CASSSSHNEQFF. For the CDR3, the DNA is TGTGCCAGCAGCTCCTCCCACAATGAGCAGTTCTTC.

The chain has TRBV29-1 and TRBJ2-3; D is ambiguous. The V and J ends lost 4 bases and 2 bases respectively, with 7 bases between them. CDR3 length equals 12 residues. In germline, CDR1 is SQVTM, CDR2 ANQGSEA. CDR3: CSVGPNTDTQYF. The DNA for the CDR3 is TGCAGCGTTGGGCCGAACACAGATACGCAGTATTTT.

The chain employs TRBV9 and TRBJ1-2, with D unclear. Germline V gene lookup returns CDR1 SGDLS and CDR2 YYNGEE. The CDR3 is 15 residues long. The V end was cut by 0 bases, the J end by 9 bases, with 18 bases between. The CDR3 spells CASSVDKTLRRRYTF. The DNA of the CDR3 is TGTGCCAGCAGCGTAGATAAGACTCTGCGTCGTCGCTACACCTTC.

This rearrangement joins TRBV7-3 to TRBJ2-1; 8 bases map to TRBD1. V dropped 5 bases and J dropped 0; count of bases not matched to a gene: 15. Germline CDR1 and CDR2: SGHTA and FQGTGA. The CDR3 is 19 amino acids. The CDR3 loop reads CASSQRDRRSPNSYNEQFF. The CDR3 coding sequence is TGTGCCAGCAGCCAGAGGGACAGGCGATCTCCCAACTCCTACAATGAGCAGTTCTTC. The full variable domain, completed using reference TRBV7-3 and TRBJ2-1, is GAGVSQTPSNKVTEKGKYVELRCDPISGHTALYWYRQSLGQGPEFLIYFQGTGAADDSGLPNDRFFAVRPEGSVSTLKIQRTERGDSAVYLCASSQRDRRSPNSYNEQFFGPGTRLTVL.

The V and J genes are TRBV18 and TRBJ1-2; a weak D match, TRBD1 (6 bases). This CDR3 spans 16 amino acids. In germline, CDR1 is KGHSH, CDR2 LQKENI. Trimming took 3 bases from V and 8 from J, leaving 22 bases between them. CDR3 in amino acids: CASSPTGNFNRDGYTF. For the CDR3, the DNA is TGTGCCAGCTCACCCACCGGGAATTTCAACAGGGACGGCTACACCTTC.

The J gene is TRBJ1-5, the V gene TRBV28; no definite D call. CDR1 and CDR2 (germline): MDHEN, SYDVKM. The CDR3 has 12 amino acids. Trimming took 6 bases from V and 3 from J, leaving 6 bases between them. The CDR3 DNA follows: TGTGCCAGCAGCGCTAACAATCAGCCCCAGCATTTT. Translating it yields CASSANNQPQHF.

CDR3 in DNA: TGTGCCAGCAGCTCTGGAGGGCGGGGAAACACCATATATTTT. Amino acids: CASSSGGRGNTIYF. V and J are TRBV5-4 and TRBJ1-3; D unclear. The CDR3 is 14 residues long. The V and J ends lost 3 bases and 4 bases respectively, with 11 bases between them. The germline V gene has CDR1 SGHNT and CDR2 YYREEE (reference sequence).

This clone was seen more than once but under ten times. The chain combines TRBV28 with TRBJ2-7, with 8 bases identical to TRBD2. From germline, CDR1 is MDHEN and CDR2 SYDVKM. V lost 10 bases to trimming and J lost 3 bases; unmatched junction nucleotides: 5. The CDR3 runs to 12 residues. DNA of the CDR3: TGTGCCACCCGGGGACTAGTCTACGAGCAGTACTTC. This translates into CATRGLVYEQYF.

This rearrangement joins TRBV13 to TRBJ2-7, with D maybe TRBD2 (6 bases). The V gene's germline CDR1 is PRHDT and CDR2 FYEKMQ (reference sequence). The CDR3 spans 13 residues. V was trimmed by 3 bases and J by 5 bases, leaving 11 bases between them. The CDR3 is CASSLQGGDEQYF. The CDR3 DNA reads as TGTGCCAGCAGCTTGCAGGGAGGCGACGAGCAGTACTTC.